The sequence of this T cell receptor beta chain was determined in a study of shared clonotypes between healthy human individuals. Study summary: The cohort had a couple of women and a few men, ages 18 to 49.

Study-wide results and caveats: Depth of sequencing was expected to influence donor clonotype sharing.

The naive CD8 population came from CD45RO-negative cells selected for CCR7, without terminally differentiated effector memory CD45RA+ cells. Among the donors, all were Caucasian adults who lived in Nashville, Tennessee. Concerning this clone itself: Its antigen is as yet unknown.

TCRdb's table, derived via immunoSEQ multiplex PCR, lists solely in-frame clones and lacks some. The table includes millions of clones, around 96% detected once. This TCR was recovered from a man aged 18 to 30 in good health. Sample: naive CD8+ T cells sorted from blood.

CDR3 in amino acids: CASSQTGESSYNSPLHF. CDR3 coding DNA: TGCGCCAGCAGCCAAACTGGGGAGTCCTCCTATAATTCACCCCTCCACTTT. The gene calls are TRBV4-1 and TRBJ1-6; D is ambiguous. CDR1 is MGHRA, CDR2 YSYEKL, per germline. V lost 2 bases and J lost 0, with 11 bases in between. The CDR3 is made up of 17 amino acids.